The sequence of this TCR beta chain was determined in a study of Ad26.COV2.S vaccination and SARS-CoV-2 variants. Treatment indicated: 15 to 20 received Ad26.COV2.S at low or high dose, single or two shots; a few received placebo; per-sample allocation not given. On day 63 after the first injection, vaccine and placebo recipients gave samples. Repertoires were generated with immunoSEQ multiplex PCR, while TCRdb's copy carries only in-frame clones and drops some. The table lists more than 300,000 clones, about 85% of them singletons. J gave up 1 base and V 3 bases, and 6 bases lay outside the gene matches. The V gene's germline CDR1 is LNHNV and CDR2 YYDKDF (reference sequence). CDR3 length: 16 amino acids.

The genes are TRBV15 and TRBJ2-5, with 9 bases matching TRBD2. Specimen: peripheral blood, collected in a trial of Ad26.COV2.S vaccine versus placebo. The source is a person aged 18 to 59 who received the Ad26.COV2.S COVID-19 vaccine or a placebo. This CDR3 is CATSRESGGSQETQYF. The CDR3 DNA follows: TGTGCCACCAGCAGGGAGAGCGGGGGGTCCCAAGAGACCCAGTACTTC.